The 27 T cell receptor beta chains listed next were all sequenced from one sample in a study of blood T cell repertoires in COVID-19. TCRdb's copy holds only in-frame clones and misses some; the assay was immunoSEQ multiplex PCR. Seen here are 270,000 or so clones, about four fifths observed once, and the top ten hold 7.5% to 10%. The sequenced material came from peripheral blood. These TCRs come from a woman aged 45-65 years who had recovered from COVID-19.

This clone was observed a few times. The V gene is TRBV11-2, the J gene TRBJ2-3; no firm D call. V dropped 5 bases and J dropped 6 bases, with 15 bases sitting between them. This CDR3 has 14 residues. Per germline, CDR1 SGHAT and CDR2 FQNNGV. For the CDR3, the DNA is TGTGCCAGCAGCCGGTACCGCCTTAAGGATACGCAGTATTTT. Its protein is CASSRYRLKDTQYF.

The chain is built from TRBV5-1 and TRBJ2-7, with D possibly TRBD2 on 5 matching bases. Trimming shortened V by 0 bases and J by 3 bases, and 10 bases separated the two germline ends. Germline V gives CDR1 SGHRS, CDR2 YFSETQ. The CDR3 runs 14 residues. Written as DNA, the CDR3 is TGCGCCAGCAGCTTGGGAGGGCTAAACTACGAGCAGTACTTC. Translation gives CASSLGGLNYEQYF.

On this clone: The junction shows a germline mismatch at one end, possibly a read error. The CDR3 DNA sequence: TGTGCCTGGAGTTCGATAGACAGGCCCTCCTCCGAGCAGTACTTC. Translating it yields CAWSSIDRPSSEQYF. V usage is TRBV30 and J usage is TRBJ2-7; possible D gene TRBD1, 6 bases. The length of the CDR3 is 15 residues. Germline CDR1 reads GTSNPN; CDR2 reads SVGIG (reference sequence). The entire variable domain, with the rest obtained from reference TRBV30 and TRBJ2-7, is as follows: SQTIHQWPATLVQPVGSPLSLECTVEGTSNPNLYWYRQAAGRGLQLLFYSVGIGQISSEVPQNLSASRPQDRQFILSSKKLLLSDSGFYLCAWSSIDRPSSEQYFGPGTRLTVT.

The CDR3 protein is CASSLNPTRGQNPEKLFF. Here the CDR3 DNA reads TGTGCCAGCAGCCTAAACCCTACACGAGGACAGAACCCCGAAAAACTGTTTTTT. V gene TRBV4-2 combines with J gene TRBJ1-4, with D possibly being TRBD1 (6 bases). Germline assignment: CDR1 LGHNA and CDR2 YNFKEQ. V lost 4 bases and J 8 bases, leaving 26 bases between the germline ends. The CDR3 covers 18 residues.

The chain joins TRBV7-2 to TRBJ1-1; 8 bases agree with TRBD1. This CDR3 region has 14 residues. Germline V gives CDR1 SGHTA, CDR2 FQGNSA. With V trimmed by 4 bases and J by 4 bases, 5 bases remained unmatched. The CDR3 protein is CASSSQGARTEAFF. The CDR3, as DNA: TGTGCCAGCAGCTCGCAGGGGGCGCGCACTGAAGCTTTCTTT. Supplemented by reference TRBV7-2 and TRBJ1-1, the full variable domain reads GAGVSQSPSNKVTEKGKDVELRCDPISGHTALYWYRQSLGQGLEFLIYFQGNSAPDKSGLPSDRFSAERTGGSVSTLTIQRTQQEDSAVYLCASSSQGARTEAFFGQGTRLTVV.

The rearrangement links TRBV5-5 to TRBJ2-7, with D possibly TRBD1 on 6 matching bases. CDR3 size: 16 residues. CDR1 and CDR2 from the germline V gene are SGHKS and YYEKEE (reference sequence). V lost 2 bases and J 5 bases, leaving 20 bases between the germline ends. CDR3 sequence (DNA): TGTGCCAGCAGCTTTCAGTCGGGACAACCCAAACACGAGCAGTACTTC. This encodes CASSFQSGQPKHEQYF.

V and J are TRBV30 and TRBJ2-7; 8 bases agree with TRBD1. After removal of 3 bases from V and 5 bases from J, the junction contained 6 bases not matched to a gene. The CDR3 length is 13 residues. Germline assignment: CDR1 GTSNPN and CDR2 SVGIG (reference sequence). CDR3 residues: CAWRPGQGHEQYF. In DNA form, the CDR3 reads TGTGCCTGGAGGCCAGGACAGGGCCACGAGCAGTACTTC.

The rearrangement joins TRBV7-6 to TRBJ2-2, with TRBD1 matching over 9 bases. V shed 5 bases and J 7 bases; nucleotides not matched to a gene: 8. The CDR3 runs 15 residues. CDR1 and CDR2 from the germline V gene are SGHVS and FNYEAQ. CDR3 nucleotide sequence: TGTGCCAGCAGCGTAGGCGGGACAGGGTTCGGGGAGCTGTTTTTT. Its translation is CASSVGGTGFGELFF.

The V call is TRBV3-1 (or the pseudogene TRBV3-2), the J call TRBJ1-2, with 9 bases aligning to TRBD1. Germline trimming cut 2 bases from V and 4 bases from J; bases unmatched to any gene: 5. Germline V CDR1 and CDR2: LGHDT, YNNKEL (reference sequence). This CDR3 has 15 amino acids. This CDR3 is CASSQPGQGSYGYTF. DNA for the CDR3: TGTGCCAGCAGCCAACCGGGACAGGGCAGCTATGGCTACACCTTC.

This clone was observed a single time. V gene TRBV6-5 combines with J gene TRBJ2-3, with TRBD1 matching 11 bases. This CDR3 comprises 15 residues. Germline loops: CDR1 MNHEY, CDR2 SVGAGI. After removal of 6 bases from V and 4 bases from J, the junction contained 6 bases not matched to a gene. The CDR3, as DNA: TGTGCCAGCAGCGCGAGGACAGGGGGCTCAGATACGCAGTATTTT. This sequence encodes CASSARTGGSDTQYF.

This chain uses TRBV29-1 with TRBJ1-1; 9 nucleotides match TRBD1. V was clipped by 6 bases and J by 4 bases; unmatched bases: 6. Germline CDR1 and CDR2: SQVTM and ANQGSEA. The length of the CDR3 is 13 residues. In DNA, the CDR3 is TGCAGCGTCGTACAGGGGGCGACCACTGAAGCTTTCTTT. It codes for CSVVQGATTEAFF.

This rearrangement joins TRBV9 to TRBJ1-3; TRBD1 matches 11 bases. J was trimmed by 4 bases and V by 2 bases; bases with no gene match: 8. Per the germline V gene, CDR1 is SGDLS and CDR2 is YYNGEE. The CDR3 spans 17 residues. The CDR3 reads CASSVSLRTGGGNTIYF. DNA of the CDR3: TGTGCCAGCAGCGTGAGCCTGCGGACAGGGGGCGGAAACACCATATATTTT.

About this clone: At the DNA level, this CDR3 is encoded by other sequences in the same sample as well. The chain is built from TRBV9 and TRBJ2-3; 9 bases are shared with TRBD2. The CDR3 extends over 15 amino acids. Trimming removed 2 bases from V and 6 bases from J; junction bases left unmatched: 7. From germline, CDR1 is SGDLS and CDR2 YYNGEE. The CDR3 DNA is TGTGCCAGCAGCGTTGCGGGGGGGCCTGTCGATACGCAGTATTTT. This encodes CASSVAGGPVDTQYF.

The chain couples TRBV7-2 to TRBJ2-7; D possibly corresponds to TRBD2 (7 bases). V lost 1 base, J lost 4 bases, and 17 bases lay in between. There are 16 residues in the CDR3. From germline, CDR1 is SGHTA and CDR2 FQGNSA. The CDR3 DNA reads TGTGCCAGCAGCTTAGTTCGAAAGGAGGGGGGGTACGAGCAGTACTTC. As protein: CASSLVRKEGGYEQYF.

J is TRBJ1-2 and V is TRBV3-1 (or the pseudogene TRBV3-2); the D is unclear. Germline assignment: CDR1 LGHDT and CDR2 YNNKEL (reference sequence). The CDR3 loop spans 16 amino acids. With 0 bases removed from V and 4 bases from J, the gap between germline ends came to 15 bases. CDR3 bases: TGTGCCAGCAGCCAAGATCTTCGGGGTATGGGCTATGGCTACACCTTC. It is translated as CASSQDLRGMGYGYTF.

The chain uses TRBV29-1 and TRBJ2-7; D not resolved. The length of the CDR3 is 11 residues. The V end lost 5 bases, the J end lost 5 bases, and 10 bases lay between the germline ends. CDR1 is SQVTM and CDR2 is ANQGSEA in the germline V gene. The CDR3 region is CSVQTWDEQYF. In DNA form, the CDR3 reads TGCAGCGTTCAGACTTGGGACGAGCAGTACTTC.

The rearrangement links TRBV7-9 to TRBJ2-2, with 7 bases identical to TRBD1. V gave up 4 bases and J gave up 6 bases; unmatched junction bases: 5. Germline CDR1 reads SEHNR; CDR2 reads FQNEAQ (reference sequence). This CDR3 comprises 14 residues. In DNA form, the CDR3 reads TGTGCCAGCAGCTCGGACAGGTCCTCCGGGGAGCTGTTTTTT. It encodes CASSSDRSSGELFF.

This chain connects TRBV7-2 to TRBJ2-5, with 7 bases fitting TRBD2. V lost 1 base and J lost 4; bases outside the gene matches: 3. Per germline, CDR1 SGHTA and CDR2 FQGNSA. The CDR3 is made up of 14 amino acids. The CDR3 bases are TGTGCCAGCAGCTTAGAGCGGGGAGTAGAGACCCAGTACTTC. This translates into CASSLERGVETQYF.

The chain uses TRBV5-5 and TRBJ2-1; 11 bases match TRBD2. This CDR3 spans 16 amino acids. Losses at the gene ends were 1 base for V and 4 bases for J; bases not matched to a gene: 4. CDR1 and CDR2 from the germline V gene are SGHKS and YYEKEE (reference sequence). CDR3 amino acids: CASSLSGTSGYNEQFF. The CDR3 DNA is TGTGCCAGCAGCTTGAGCGGGACTAGCGGTTACAATGAGCAGTTCTTC.

CDR3 sequence reads: CASSFQVGAEAFF. CDR3 in DNA: TGTGCCAGCAGTTTTCAGGTAGGCGCTGAAGCTTTCTTT. The chain employs TRBV12-3 or TRBV12-4 and TRBJ1-1, with D uncertain. The CDR3 sequence is 13 residues long. Trimming cost V 3 bases and J 6 bases, with 11 bases left between them.

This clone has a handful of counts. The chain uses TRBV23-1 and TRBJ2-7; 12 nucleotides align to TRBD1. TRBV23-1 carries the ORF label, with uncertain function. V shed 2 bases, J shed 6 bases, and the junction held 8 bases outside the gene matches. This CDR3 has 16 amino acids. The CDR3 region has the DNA TGCGCCAGCAGTCAACCCTCCGGGACAGGGGGCCCCGAGCAGTACTTC. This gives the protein CASSQPSGTGGPEQYF.

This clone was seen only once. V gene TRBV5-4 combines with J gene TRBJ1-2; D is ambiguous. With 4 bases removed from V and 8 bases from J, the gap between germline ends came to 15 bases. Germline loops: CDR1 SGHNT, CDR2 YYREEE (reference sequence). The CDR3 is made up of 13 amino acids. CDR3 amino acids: CASSRVQTVGYTF. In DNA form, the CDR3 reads TGTGCCAGCAGCCGGGTCCAAACGGTGGGCTACACCTTC.

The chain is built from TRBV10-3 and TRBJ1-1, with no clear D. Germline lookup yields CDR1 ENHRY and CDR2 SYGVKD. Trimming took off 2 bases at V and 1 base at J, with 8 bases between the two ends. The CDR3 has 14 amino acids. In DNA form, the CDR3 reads TGTGCCATCAGTGAGAGTCTGAGGAACACTGAAGCTTTCTTT. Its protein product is CAISESLRNTEAFF.

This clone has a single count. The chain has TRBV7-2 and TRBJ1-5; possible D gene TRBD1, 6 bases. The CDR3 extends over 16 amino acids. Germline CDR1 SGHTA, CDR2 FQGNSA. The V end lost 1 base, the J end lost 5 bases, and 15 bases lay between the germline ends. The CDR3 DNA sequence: TGTGCCAGCAGCTTAGTTTTTTCAGGGGTGGATCAGCCCCAGCATTTT. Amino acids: CASSLVFSGVDQPQHF.

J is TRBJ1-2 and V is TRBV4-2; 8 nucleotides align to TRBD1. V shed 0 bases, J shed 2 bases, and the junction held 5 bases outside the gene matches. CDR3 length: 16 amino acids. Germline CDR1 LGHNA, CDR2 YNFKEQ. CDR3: CASSQDLNRGNYGYTF. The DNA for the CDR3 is TGTGCCAGCAGCCAAGATCTAAACAGGGGGAACTATGGCTACACCTTC.

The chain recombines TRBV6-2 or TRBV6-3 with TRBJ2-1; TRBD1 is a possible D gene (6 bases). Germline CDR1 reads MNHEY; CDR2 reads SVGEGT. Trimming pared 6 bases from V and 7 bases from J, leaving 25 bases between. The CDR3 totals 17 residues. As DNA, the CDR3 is TGTGCCAGCAGCCACATTAGGGACACCCGACGAATGAATGAGCAGTTCTTC. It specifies CASSHIRDTRRMNEQFF.

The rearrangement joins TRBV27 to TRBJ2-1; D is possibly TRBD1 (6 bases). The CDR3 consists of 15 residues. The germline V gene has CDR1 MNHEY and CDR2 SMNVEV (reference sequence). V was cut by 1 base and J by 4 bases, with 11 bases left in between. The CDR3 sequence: CASSLFGQTYNEQFF. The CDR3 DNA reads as TGTGCCAGCAGTTTATTTGGACAGACTTACAATGAGCAGTTCTTC.